The 18 T cell receptor beta chains below were found in one sample sequenced in a study of blood T cell repertoires in COVID-19. Profiled with immunoSEQ multiplex PCR; TCRdb holds only in-frame clones, not every one. The repertoire holds around 180,000 clones, with around 85% as singletons. The source material was peripheral blood. Every receptor here comes from a woman over 75 with acute or convalescent COVID-19.

The chain is built from TRBV20-1 and TRBJ2-7; D gene ambiguous. CDR1 and CDR2 (germline): DFQATT, SNEGSKA (reference sequence). V lost 6 bases, J lost 3 bases, and 9 bases lay in between. The CDR3 totals 11 residues. Here the CDR3 reads CSAARSYEQYF. The CDR3 bases are TGCAGTGCAGCGAGGAGCTACGAGCAGTACTTC.

The CDR3 here is CASSQEEQPNEQFF. CDR3 in DNA: TGCGCCAGCAGCCAAGAGGAACAGCCCAATGAGCAGTTCTTC. The rearrangement uses TRBV4-1 and TRBJ2-1, with D unresolved. The V gene's germline CDR1 is MGHRA and CDR2 YSYEKL. This CDR3 contains 14 residues. V lost 0 bases to trimming and J lost 6 bases, with 9 bases between them.

The chain uses TRBV11-3 and TRBJ2-5; TRBD2 matches at 7 bases. The junction had 5 bases not matched to a gene; V was cut back by 5 bases and J by 5 bases. The CDR3 length is 13 residues. CDR1 is SGHNT and CDR2 is YENEEA in the germline V gene. The DNA for the CDR3 is TGTGCCAGCAGCCGGACTAGTGCGGAGACCCAGTACTTC. Translation: CASSRTSAETQYF. The whole variable domain, remainder taken from reference TRBV11-3 and TRBJ2-5, is EAGVVQSPRYKIIEKKQPVAFWCNPISGHNTLYWYLQNLGQGPELLIRYENEEAVDDSQLPKDRFSAERLKGVDSTLKIQPAELGDSAVYLCASSRTSAETQYFGPGTRLLVL.

The table lists this clone with a count of one. This chain uses TRBV29-1 with TRBJ1-5, with 9 bases aligning to TRBD1. The CDR3 spans 13 residues. Trimming cost V 4 bases and J 3 bases; bases outside gene matches: 1. Germline V lookup: CDR1 SQVTM, CDR2 ANQGSEA. CDR3 bases: TGCAGCGTTGGGGACAGGGACAATCAGCCCCAGCATTTT. Protein sequence: CSVGDRDNQPQHF.

The CDR3 spells CASSTRTGIVSPLHF. The DNA for the CDR3 is TGTGCCAGCAGTACCCGGACAGGGATTGTTTCACCCCTCCACTTT. J is TRBJ1-6 and V is TRBV27; 8 bases line up with TRBD1. The CDR3 extends over 15 amino acids. CDR1 MNHEY and CDR2 SMNVEV come from the germline V gene (reference sequence). V trimming: 5 bases; J trimming: 9 bases; junction bases outside the gene matches: 9.

V is TRBV6-5 and J is TRBJ1-1; TRBD1 matches at 7 bases. This CDR3 has 16 residues. Germline CDR1 is MNHEY and CDR2 is SVGAGI. J lost 3 bases, V lost 4 bases, and 11 bases had no gene match. DNA for the CDR3: TGTGCCAGCAGTTCCCCTTCGACAGGGACGGACACTGAAGCTTTCTTT. Translated, it gives CASSSPSTGTDTEAFF.

The chain has TRBV6-1 and TRBJ2-6; D gene unclear. The CDR3 spans 16 residues. Germline lookup yields CDR1 MNHNS and CDR2 SASEGT. V lost 4 bases and J 2 bases, leaving 12 bases between the germline ends. The CDR3 spells CASSVPPRPGANVLTF. CDR3 in DNA: TGTGCCAGCAGTGTCCCTCCGAGGCCTGGGGCCAACGTCCTGACTTTC.

This clone turned up a few times. The rearrangement joins TRBV5-1 to TRBJ1-6; D perhaps matches TRBD1 (6 bases). Trimming cost V 0 bases and J 7 bases, with 14 bases left between them. The CDR3 loop spans 16 amino acids. Germline assignment: CDR1 SGHRS and CDR2 YFSETQ. The CDR3 reads CASSLGDTATNSPLHF. The DNA for the CDR3 is TGCGCCAGCAGCTTGGGGGACACCGCAACAAATTCACCCCTCCACTTT.

The chain couples TRBV5-1 to TRBJ1-1, with D possibly TRBD1 on 5 matching bases. The V end lost 4 bases, the J end lost 3 bases, and 19 bases lay between the germline ends. CDR3 length equals 16 residues. Germline V gene lookup returns CDR1 SGHRS and CDR2 YFSETQ. CDR3 sequence: CASSLAQGGDYTEAFF. In nucleotides, the CDR3 is TGCGCCAGCAGCCTAGCCCAGGGAGGGGACTACACTGAAGCTTTCTTT. Combining the CDR3 with reference TRBV5-1 and TRBJ1-1 gives the whole variable domain KAGVTQTPRYLIKTRGQQVTLSCSPISGHRSVSWYQQTPGQGLQFLFEYFSETQRNKGNFPGRFSGRQFSNSRSEMNVSTLELGDSALYLCASSLAQGGDYTEAFFGQGTRLTVV.

This clone was observed once. The chain is built from TRBV5-4 and TRBJ2-3, with TRBD2 matching over 9 bases. The CDR3 spans 16 residues. Germline V gene data show CDR1 as SGHNT and CDR2 as YYREEE (reference sequence). V lost 0 bases and J lost 5; bases outside the gene matches: 7. CDR3 region: CASSLVRLAGKDTQYF. Here the CDR3 DNA reads TGTGCCAGCAGCTTGGTGCGGCTAGCGGGAAAAGATACGCAGTATTTT. Combining the CDR3 with reference TRBV5-4 and TRBJ2-3 gives the whole variable domain ETGVTQSPTHLIKTRGQQVTLRCSSQSGHNTVSWYQQALGQGPQFIFQYYREEENGRGNFPPRFSGLQFPNYSSELNVNALELDDSALYLCASSLVRLAGKDTQYFGPGTRLTVL.

The chain uses TRBV11-3 and TRBJ2-2; TRBD1 matches 9 bases. Losses at the gene ends were 3 bases for V and 6 bases for J; bases not matched to a gene: 2. This CDR3 is built from 14 residues. CDR1 and CDR2 (germline): SGHNT, YENEEA. The CDR3 protein is CASSLTGGAGELFF. The CDR3 DNA reads TGTGCCAGCAGCTTGACAGGGGGGGCCGGGGAGCTGTTTTTT.

This clone is a singleton in its sample. The chain is built from TRBV7-2 and TRBJ2-1, with TRBD2 matching over 7 bases. Germline values: CDR1 SGHTA, CDR2 FQGNSA. The CDR3 loop spans 16 amino acids. Losses at the gene ends were 0 bases for V and 4 bases for J; bases not matched to a gene: 6. The CDR3 coding sequence is TGTGCCAGCAGCTTAGCGGGAGGGCCCTCTTACAATGAGCAGTTCTTC. This translates into CASSLAGGPSYNEQFF.

This clone was counted once. The chain is built from TRBV27 and TRBJ1-5; D is undetermined. The V end lost 7 bases, the J end lost 1 base, and 17 bases lay between the germline ends. The CDR3 is 16 amino acids. The germline CDR1 and CDR2 sequences are MNHEY and SMNVEV (reference sequence). The CDR3 region has the DNA TGTGCCAGCAACCCGGGTTCAATTCAGAGCAATCAGCCCCAGCATTTT. This gives the protein CASNPGSIQSNQPQHF.

The chain combines TRBV10-3 with TRBJ1-1; 10 nucleotides match TRBD1. V dropped 0 bases and J dropped 0; count of bases not matched to a gene: 7. Germline-derived CDR1 and CDR2 are ENHRY and SYGVKD. The CDR3 is 18 residues long. Here the CDR3 reads CAISESQGQGGMNTEAFF. For the CDR3, the DNA is TGTGCCATCAGTGAGTCCCAAGGACAGGGGGGCATGAACACTGAAGCTTTCTTT.

The CDR3 DNA reads as TGTGCCAGCACTCCTCCAGGGAATTCACCCCTCCACTTT. It translates to CASTPPGNSPLHF. The chain employs TRBV28 and TRBJ1-6; tentative D call: TRBD1 (5 bases). The CDR3 covers 13 residues. CDR1 and CDR2 from the germline V gene are MDHEN and SYDVKM. Trimming left V 7 bases short and J 7 bases short, with 11 bases between.

Turning to this clone: One junction end does not reproduce the germline sequence, and a read error may be involved. V gene TRBV10-2 combines with J gene TRBJ2-3, with D possibly being TRBD2 (6 bases). Germline V gene data show CDR1 as WSHSY and CDR2 as SAAADI. CDR3 length: 16 amino acids. The CDR3 spells CASSGGAGRRTDTQYF. The DNA of the CDR3 is TGCGCCAGCAGTGGGGGTGCGGGGCGACGCACGGATACGCAGTATTTT.

This chain links TRBV5-1 with TRBJ2-7; weak D call: TRBD2 (6 bases). The CDR3 totals 15 residues. Trimming took off 0 bases at V and 2 bases at J, with 12 bases between the two ends. The germline CDR1 and CDR2 sequences are SGHRS and YFSETQ. This chain's CDR3 is CASSLDGSVAYEQYF. The CDR3 DNA follows: TGCGCCAGCAGCTTGGACGGGAGTGTGGCCTACGAGCAGTACTTC.

V and J are TRBV5-6 and TRBJ2-2; 7 bases fit TRBD2. After removal of 3 bases from V and 5 bases from J, the junction contained 13 bases not matched to a gene. The V gene's germline CDR1 is SGHDT and CDR2 YYEEEE. The CDR3 covers 17 residues. The CDR3 spells CASSSGDYLFDTGELFF. Here the CDR3 DNA reads TGTGCCAGCAGCTCGGGGGACTACCTTTTCGATACCGGGGAGCTGTTTTTT.